This paragraph covers one T cell receptor (beta chain) sequence. This clone showed up just a few times. Its binding antigen is unknown. No quality values exist for individual bases; no much larger clone is one base distant. The data stem from a study of cytomegalovirus exposure and HLA in healthy donors (dated by TCRdb to the late 2010s). Regarding the complete study: According to an earlier analysis of 587 of the donors, some 180 million T cells yielded 90 million to 140 million unique TCR beta sequences and 276 Gb of sequence data. In addition to the first cohort of 500 to 850 subjects, a separate validation cohort of 120 different subjects was used. Of the roughly 400 genotyped donors, over 65% fell in the genetic ancestry cluster associated with self-reported Caucasian donors. The T cell repertoires of 550 to 850 subjects were profiled by immunosequencing and related to cytomegalovirus serostatus. In a later genetic analysis, genome-wide SNP genotypes for about three fifths of the roughly 670 donors were used, and that subset was treated as a discovery cohort. Donor age, sex, ethnicity and CMV serostatus were collected together with the repertoire data. The study was designed to test whether signatures of past pathogen exposure could be identified by cataloging public T cell receptors. HLA typing covered class I and class II loci at four-digit resolution. Several DR-DQ haplotypes were treated as single units for association and clustering because of strong linkage in the cohort. About 280 gigabases of sequencing data and 70 million to 100 million unique TCR sequences made up an early release that covered approximately 700 HLA-typed donors. To decide whether each TCR beta V gene segment behaved as functional or pseudogenic, an earlier analysis of fewer than 750 of the donors relied on high-throughput TCR beta sequencing. In a later analysis, previously published TCR beta repertoires from several hundred donors were re-analyzed and high-resolution HLA genotyping was added so that TCR occurrence patterns could be studied. The number of typed donors differed by locus: about 620-630 for A, B, C, DRB1 and DQB1; some 500 for DQA1; approximately 610 for DPA1; and roughly 450 for DPB1. Among about 410 genotyped donors of the cohort, an average of approximately 240,000 unique TCR beta nucleotide sequences was sequenced per donor, of which about 18% were non-productive. To predict cytomegalovirus infection status, the study brought together high-throughput TCR immunosequencing, statistical association of individual TCRs with disease status, and machine learning. All discovery cohort repertoires had been generated on a single sequencing platform. In the later analysis, no new phenotypic data were used to find candidate immune exposures; instead, reliance was placed on TCR beta sequences and their occurrence across donors. The investigation overall reported the following: Linkage disequilibrium might explain the correlated functional status among segregating V segments, but an unknown experimental factor could not be excluded. A later genetic analysis reported fewer N-insertions in productive TCRs among donors in an Asian-associated ancestry cluster than the roughly 650-donor mean. Sequencing depth was assumed to be roughly uniform across donors in the presence/absence analyses, though that assumption may not hold. Compared with equally common non-associated chains, HLA-associated TCR beta chains in a later analysis were more clonally expanded and had lower generation probabilities. A further reported finding was that TCR beta sequences accurately predicted the HLA-A and HLA-B alleles for most subjects in the first cohort. A total of about 180 TCR beta chains were listed by the study as associated with cytomegalovirus. In a later analysis, most CMV-associated TCR beta chains were found to appear HLA-restricted, with HLA associations seemingly driven largely by CMV exposure. A later genetic analysis associated a missense DCLRE1C variant with V-gene and J-gene trimming of TCR beta chains, and an independent cohort replicated the association. In vitro tests confirmed that three of the cytomegalovirus-associated TCR beta chains recognize cytomegalovirus antigens. In this cohort, only TCR beta chains were sequenced, and detectable features were limited by the absence of alpha or paired-chain data. The authors suggested that the approach could potentially be generalized to other disease states and immunological phenotypes. In a later analysis, the rate of TCR association differed among HLA loci, with DRB1 alleles having the most associated TCRs and HLA-C alleles having the fewest. CMV serostatus was the only immune exposure information available for the cohort. A later analysis associated 16,951 TCR beta sequences with specific HLA alleles at a false discovery rate of 0.05. Because the 87-base-pair reads could not distinguish some IMGT-functional V segments, including TRBV6-2 and TRBV6-3, those segments were excluded. Broadly in line with IMGT annotations, most TCR beta V segments showed up in productive rearrangements about 90% or about 30% of the time in an earlier analysis of approximately 640 of the donors. The classifier was reported to diagnose cytomegalovirus status with high specificity and sensitivity in both the original and validation cohorts. A cluster of highly shared sequence variants was judged likely to represent a technical artifact of the sequencing pipeline. A later analysis reported that several top co-occurrence clusters appeared linked to parvovirus B19, influenza, CMV and Epstein-Barr virus. Because counts were too low, roughly 18 rarely observed V segments, including chromosome 9 orphons, were left out of the earlier analysis of about 500 of the donors. Because HLA typing was unavailable for some donors at each locus, only the typed subset was used in association tests. Assigning TCR associations to individual alleles was difficult when HLA alleles, especially DR and DQ, strongly co-occurred. While some public TCRs were present in many individuals, most TCR sequences turned up only very rarely across donors.

In total, roughly 710 healthy bone marrow donors made up the cohort. At the time of sampling, all cohort members were nominally healthy, though unrecorded immune exposures were likely present. The donor tested CMV seropositive and was one of the 289 seropositive cohort members. A peripheral blood sample was provided by each donor, and peripheral blood mononuclear cells were used for TCR beta sequencing. Genomic DNA extraction from the blood cell samples was performed with the Qiagen DNeasy Blood Extraction Kit. Receptors were amplified or captured by the immunoSEQ multiplex PCR assay. For the multiplex PCR, a mixture combining 60 forward primers for TCR Vbeta segments and 13 reverse primers for TCR Jbeta segments was used. A multiplex PCR assay on genomic DNA amplified the CDR3 region of rearranged TCR beta genes. On the Illumina HiSeq System, the amplified TCR beta libraries were sequenced as 87-base-pair reads. The authors processed their data as follows. Across the 700 or so repertoires, a later analysis counted 78 million or so unique TCR beta chains, roughly 11 million of which were shared by at least two donors. A nearest-neighbor algorithm error-corrected the raw reads and collapsed the reads into unique sequences, merging closely related sequences to remove PCR and sequencing errors. To assign V, D and J gene segments, CDR3 sequences were aligned to IMGT reference sequences. For a sequence to be retained, at least a six-nucleotide match to both a V gene segment and a J gene segment was required. Rearrangements were called productive when the CDR3 lacked stop codons and stayed in frame with V and J; all others were non-productive. Following IMGT convention, CDR3 was defined as the stretch from the second conserved V-encoded cysteine to the conserved J-encoded phenylalanine. In an earlier analysis of approximately 590 of the donors, sequences lacking an unambiguous match to a single V gene segment were excluded. In an earlier analysis of approximately 590 of the donors, V segments were called functional above 56.7% productive rearrangements and were called segregating when the between-donor standard deviation exceeded 5%. A statistical classification framework was developed to diagnose cytomegalovirus status using the catalog of TCR beta chain sequences. V and J gene assignment, in a later analysis, came from comparing TCR nucleotide sequences with IMGT/GENE-DB human TR gene sequences. Using the TCRdist pipeline, a later analysis assigned CDR3 sequences along with most-parsimonious VDJ recombination scenarios. In a later analysis, every TCR beta chain was defined by the combination of its CDR3 amino acid sequence and its V-gene family, and reads without a unique V-gene family were dropped. A later analysis removed nearly 600 highly shared, low-generation-probability nucleotide sequences to deal with suspected cross-contamination and a sequencing artifact. A later analysis calculated a clonal expansion index for each public chain from normalized within-repertoire ranks of inferred template counts. In a later analysis, generation probabilities were computed with a VDJ recombination model fitted to out-of-frame rearrangements, and the resulting probabilities were checked against IGoR. In a later analysis, hypergeometric tests were used to score TCR-TCR, TCR-HLA and TCR-CMV co-occurrence, with a repertoire-size bias correction applied to TCR pairs. False discovery rates were estimated in a later analysis by permuting HLA or CMV assignments 20 times. In a later analysis, co-occurring TCRs were grouped using DBSCAN, with TCRdist sequence similarity added in when clustering inside HLA-allele-positive subsets. Repertoires with fewer than 30,000 or more than 120,000 public chains, plus five repertoires with anomalous nucleotide sharing, were excluded from co-occurrence clustering. TCRdb obtained this table from immuneACCESS and retained in-frame rearrangements with V and J assigned. These tables miss some clones; where compared with another copy, unresolved V genes account for less than half of the shortfall, and the remainder is unexplained. For V, J and clone size, that table is used; D and trimming come from the DNA. A total of about 78,000 clones appear in this sample, more than 75% of them only once. The ten largest make up over 20% of the sample.

V sheds 5 bases and J sheds 0 bases, leaving 14 bases between their ends. CDR1 and CDR2 are drawn from the germline V gene (reference sequence): SGHAT, FQDESV. Reading from cysteine to phenylalanine, the CDR3 counts 16 amino acids. The DNA shown is the 48-base CDR3, in frame from base 1. The source is a woman between 45 and 65 years old in good health and CMV-seropositive. The rearrangement joined TRBV11-1 to TRBJ1-3, and possibly TRBD1, on 6 matching bases. Sequenced sample: PBMCs. Here is the DNA: TGTGCCAGCAGCGCGCGGACAGATCTCTCTGGAAACACCATATATTTT. It encodes CASSARTDLSGNTIYF. Here the CDR3 is joined to the reference TRBV11-1 and TRBJ1-3 genes, and the full variable domain is: EAEVAQSPRYKITEKSQAVAFWCDPISGHATLYWYRQILGQGPELLVQFQDESVVDDSQLPKDRFSAERLKGVDSTLKIQPAELGDSAMYLCASSARTDLSGNTIYFGEGSWLTVV.